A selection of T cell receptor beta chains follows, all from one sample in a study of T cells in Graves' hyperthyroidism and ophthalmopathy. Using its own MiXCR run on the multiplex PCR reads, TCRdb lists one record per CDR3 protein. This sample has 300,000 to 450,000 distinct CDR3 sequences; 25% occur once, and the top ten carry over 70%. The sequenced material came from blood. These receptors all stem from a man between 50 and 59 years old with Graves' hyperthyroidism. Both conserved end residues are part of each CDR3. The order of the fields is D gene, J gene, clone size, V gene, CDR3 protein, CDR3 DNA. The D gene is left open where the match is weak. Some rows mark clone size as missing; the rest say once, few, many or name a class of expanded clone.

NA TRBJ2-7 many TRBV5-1 CASSLGQVYEQYF TGCGCCAGCAGCTTGGGACAGGTCTACGAGCAGTACTTC
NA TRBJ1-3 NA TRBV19 CASTLDASGGNTMYF TGTGCCAGTACCCTCGATGCATCGGGTGGAAACACCATGTATTTT
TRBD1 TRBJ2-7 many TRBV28 CASSTSDRGIYEQYF TGTGCCAGCAGCACGTCGGACAGGGGGATCTACGAGCAGTACTTC
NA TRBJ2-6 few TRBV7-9 CASSTGTAGANVLTF TGTGCCAGCAGTACCGGGACGGCTGGGGCCAACGTCCTGACTTTC
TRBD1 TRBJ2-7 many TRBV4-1 CASSQGQGSYEQYF TGCGCCAGCAGCCAGGGACAGGGATCCTACGAGCAGTACTTC
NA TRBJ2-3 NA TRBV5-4 CASSLAPQGSGADTQYF TGTGCCAGCAGCTTGGCCCCTCAAGGAAGTGGCGCAGATACGCAGTATTTT
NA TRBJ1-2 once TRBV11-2 CASSLSPGHSYGYTF TGTGCCAGCAGCTTATCTCCCGGACACTCCTATGGCTACACCTTC
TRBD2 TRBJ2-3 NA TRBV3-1 CASSQDRLAGVDTQYF TGTGCCAGCAGCCAAGATCGTCTAGCGGGAGTAGATACGCAGTATTTT
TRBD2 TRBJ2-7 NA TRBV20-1 CSASSGASGRFYEQYF TGCAGTGCTTCCTCCGGGGCTAGCGGGAGGTTCTACGAGCAGTACTTC
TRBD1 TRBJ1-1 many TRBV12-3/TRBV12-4 CASSRDRANTEAFF TGTGCCAGCAGTCGGGACAGGGCGAACACTGAAGCTTTCTTT
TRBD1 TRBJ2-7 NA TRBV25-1 CASSDDRVTYEQYF TGTGCCAGCAGTGATGACAGGGTAACTTACGAGCAGTACTTC
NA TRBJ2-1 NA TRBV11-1 CASSPPEGGSRRWDEQFF TGTGCCAGCAGCCCTCCTGAGGGTGGTAGCCGCAGGTGGGATGAGCAGTTCTTC
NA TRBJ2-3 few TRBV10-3 CAISESANTDTQYF TGTGCCATCAGTGAGTCGGCCAACACAGATACGCAGTATTTT
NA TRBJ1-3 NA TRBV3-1 CASKAGAGDTIYF TGTGCCAGCAAGGCAGGGGCAGGAGACACCATATATTTT
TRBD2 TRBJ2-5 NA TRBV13 CASSPSGVSAGQETQYF TGTGCCAGCAGCCCTAGCGGAGTATCGGCCGGGCAAGAGACCCAGTACTTC
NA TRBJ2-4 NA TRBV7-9 CASSSGDIQYF TGTGCCAGCAGCTCCGGGGACATTCAGTACTTC
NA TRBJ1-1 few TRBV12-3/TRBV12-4 CASSLSQQNTEAFF TGTGCCAGCAGTTTAAGTCAGCAGAACACTGAAGCTTTCTTT
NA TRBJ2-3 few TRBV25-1 CASSEVVSGASTDTQYF TGTGCCAGCAGTGAGGTTGTTAGCGGAGCTAGCACAGATACGCAGTATTTT
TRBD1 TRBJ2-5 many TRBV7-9 CASRTTGTGGSETQYF TGTGCCAGCAGGACCACCGGGACAGGGGGTTCGGAGACCCAGTACTTC
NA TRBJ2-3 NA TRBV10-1 CASSESSGISTDTQYF TGCGCCAGCAGTGAGTCCTCGGGGATTAGCACAGATACGCAGTATTTT
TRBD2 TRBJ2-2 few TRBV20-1 CSATLAGTGELFF TGCAGTGCTACACTAGCGGGCACCGGGGAGCTGTTTTTT
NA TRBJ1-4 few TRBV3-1 CASSLPGQGNEKLFF TGTGCCAGCAGCCTCCCGGGCCAAGGGAATGAAAAACTGTTTTTT
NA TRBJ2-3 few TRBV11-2 CASSSPPRQSTDTQYF TGTGCCAGCAGCTCCCCTCCCCGTCAGAGCACAGATACGCAGTATTTT
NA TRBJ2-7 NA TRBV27 CASSSRGGGPYEQYF TGTGCCAGCAGTTCCAGAGGAGGGGGACCCTACGAGCAGTACTTC
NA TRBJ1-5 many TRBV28 CASGGRGRQPQHF TGTGCCAGTGGGGGTAGGGGCCGGCAGCCCCAGCATTTT
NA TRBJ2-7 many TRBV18 CASSPAQGPYEQYF TGTGCCAGCTCACCCGCGCAGGGACCCTACGAGCAGTACTTC
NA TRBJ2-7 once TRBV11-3 CASSFTAAYEQYF TGTGCCAGCAGCTTTACGGCAGCCTACGAGCAGTACTTC
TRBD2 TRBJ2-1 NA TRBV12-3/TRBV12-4 CASTLLGRVVGNEQFF TGTGCCAGCACCCTCCTTGGGAGGGTAGTAGGCAATGAGCAGTTCTTC
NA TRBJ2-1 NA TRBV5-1 CASSLEGWNEQFF TGCGCCAGCAGCTTGGAGGGGTGGAATGAGCAGTTCTTC
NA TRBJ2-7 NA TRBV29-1 CSVESSGSEQYF TGCAGCGTTGAATCGTCCGGGTCCGAGCAGTACTTC
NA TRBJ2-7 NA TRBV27 CASSQLQGYEQYF TGTGCCAGCAGTCAACTACAGGGTTACGAGCAGTACTTC
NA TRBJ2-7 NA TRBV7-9 CASSFEGYGHEQYF TGTGCCAGCAGCTTCGAAGGGTATGGTCACGAGCAGTACTTC
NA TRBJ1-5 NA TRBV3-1 CASSQSQIRPQPQHF TGTGCCAGCAGCCAAAGTCAAATCAGGCCCCAGCCCCAGCATTTT
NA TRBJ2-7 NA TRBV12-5 CASGLVGTEQYF TGTGCTAGTGGTTTGGTAGGGACCGAGCAGTACTTC
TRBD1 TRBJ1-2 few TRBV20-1 CSASRPHNTGQDGYGYTF TGCAGTGCTAGTCGTCCCCACAACACTGGACAGGATGGCTATGGCTACACCTTC
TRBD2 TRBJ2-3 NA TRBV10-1 CASSEVAGDTDTQYF TGCGCCAGCAGTGAAGTAGCGGGAGACACAGATACGCAGTATTTT
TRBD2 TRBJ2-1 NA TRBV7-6 CASSFVAGLNNEQFF TGTGCCAGCAGCTTTGTAGCGGGTCTTAACAATGAGCAGTTCTTC
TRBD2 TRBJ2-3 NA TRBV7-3 CASSLSSGKAQYF TGTGCCAGCAGCTTGAGTAGCGGGAAGGCGCAGTATTTT
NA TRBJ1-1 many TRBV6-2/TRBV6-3 CASSTTYTEAFF TGTGCCAGCAGTACAACCTACACTGAAGCTTTCTTT
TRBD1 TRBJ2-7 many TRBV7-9 CASGGGTGADEQYF TGTGCCAGCGGCGGGGGGACAGGGGCGGACGAGCAGTACTTC
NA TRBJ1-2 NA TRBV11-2 CASSLSPDYGYTF TGTGCCAGCAGCTTAAGCCCAGACTATGGCTACACCTTC
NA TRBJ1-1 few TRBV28 CASSFSGGRAFF TGTGCCAGCAGTTTCAGTGGGGGACGGGCTTTCTTT
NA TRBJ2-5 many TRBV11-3 CASSLDQGTRGETQYF TGTGCCAGCAGCTTAGATCAAGGGACAAGGGGAGAGACCCAGTACTTC
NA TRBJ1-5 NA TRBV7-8 CASSLASGAGQPQHF TGTGCCAGCAGCTTAGCCTCAGGGGCGGGTCAGCCCCAGCATTTT
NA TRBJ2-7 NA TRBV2 CASLQGSYEQYF TGTGCCAGCTTACAGGGTTCCTACGAGCAGTACTTC
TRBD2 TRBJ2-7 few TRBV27 CASSLRRGTYEQYF TGTGCCAGCAGTTTAAGGCGGGGGACCTACGAGCAGTACTTC
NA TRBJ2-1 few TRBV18 CASSPFTSPAYNEQFF TGTGCCAGCTCACCTTTTACTTCTCCTGCCTACAATGAGCAGTTCTTC
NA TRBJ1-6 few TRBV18 CASSPKAGGNSPLHF TGTGCCAGCTCACCAAAGGCGGGGGGTAATTCACCCCTCCACTTT
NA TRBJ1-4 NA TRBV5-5 CASSSRPLTNEKLFF TGTGCCAGCAGCTCACGGCCTCTAACTAATGAAAAACTGTTTTTT
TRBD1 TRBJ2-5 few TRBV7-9 CACRQGDLSGTQYF TGTGCCTGCAGACAGGGGGACCTTTCGGGGACCCAGTACTTC
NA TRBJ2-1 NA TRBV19 CASRGTGADSYNEQFF TGTGCCAGTAGGGGGACTGGGGCAGACTCCTACAATGAGCAGTTCTTC
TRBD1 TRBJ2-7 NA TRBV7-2 CASSPTGTGFSYEQYF TGTGCCAGCAGCCCGACCGGGACAGGGTTTTCCTACGAGCAGTACTTC
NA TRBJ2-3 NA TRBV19 CASRRGNTDTRYF TGTGCCAGTAGGCGGGGCAACACGGATACGCGGTATTTT
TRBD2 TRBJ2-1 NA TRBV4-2 CASSQDPQPIAGTKFEQFF TGTGCCAGCAGCCAAGATCCCCAACCGATAGCGGGAACCAAGTTTGAGCAGTTCTTC
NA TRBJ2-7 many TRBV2 CASSPPGADEQYF TGTGCCAGCAGTCCCCCTGGGGCCGACGAGCAGTACTTC
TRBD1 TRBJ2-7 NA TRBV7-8 CASSLDGQAAQFYEQYF TGTGCCAGCAGCTTAGACGGACAGGCCGCCCAATTCTACGAGCAGTACTTC
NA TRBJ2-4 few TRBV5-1 CASSLGLGAGKNIQYF TGCGCCAGCAGCTTGGGACTAGGGGCTGGAAAAAACATTCAGTACTTC